This TCR beta chain was observed in a study of regulatory dendritic cells for organ transplantation. Sorted subsets were CFSE-labeled and cultured roughly five days with allogeneic dendritic cells. As concerns this clone: Its antigen is unknown.

The study, taken as a whole, reports: Memory CD8+ clonal expansion seemed more limited with regulatory than mature dendritic cells.

The table came from immunoSEQ multiplex PCR; TCRdb's copy has only in-frame clones and leaves some out. The sample has 8,000 or so clones, approximately 67% seen once; the top ten hold less than 4%. The sample comprised memory CD4+ T cells from blood cultured with dendritic cells. Subset in this sample: CD45RO+ memory T cells. The origin of this receptor is a human donor in good health.

CDR3 loop: CASSRGTSGSYEQYF. Written as DNA, the CDR3 is TGTGCCAGCAGCCGGGGGACTAGCGGATCCTACGAGCAGTACTTC. The chain is built from TRBV7-2 and TRBJ2-7; 11 bases are shared with TRBD2. V lost 5 bases to trimming and J lost 1 base; unmatched junction nucleotides: 4. The CDR3 has 15 residues. The V gene's germline CDR1 is SGHTA and CDR2 FQGNSA.